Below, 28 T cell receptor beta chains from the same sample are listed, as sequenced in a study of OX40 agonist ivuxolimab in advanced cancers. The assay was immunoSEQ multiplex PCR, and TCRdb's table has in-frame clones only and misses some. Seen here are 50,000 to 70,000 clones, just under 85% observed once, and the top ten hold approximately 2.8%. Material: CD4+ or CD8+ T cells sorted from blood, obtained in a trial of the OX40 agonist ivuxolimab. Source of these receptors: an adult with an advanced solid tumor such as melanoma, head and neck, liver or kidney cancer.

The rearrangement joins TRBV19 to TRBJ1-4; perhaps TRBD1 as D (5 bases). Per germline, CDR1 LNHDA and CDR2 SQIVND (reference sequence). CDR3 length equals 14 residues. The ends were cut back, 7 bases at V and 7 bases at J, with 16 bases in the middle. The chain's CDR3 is CASTPKGRGEKLFF. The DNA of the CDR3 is TGTGCCAGTACCCCTAAGGGGAGGGGTGAAAAACTGTTTTTT.

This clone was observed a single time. CDR3 in amino acids: CASSRTGGSYEQYF. In DNA, the CDR3 is TGTGCCAGCAGCCGGACAGGGGGCTCCTACGAGCAGTACTTC. The chain uses TRBV6-5 and TRBJ2-7, with TRBD1 matching over 10 bases. The V gene's germline CDR1 is MNHEY and CDR2 SVGAGI. The CDR3 runs 14 residues. Trimming at V came to 6 bases and at J to 0 bases, leaving 2 bases not matched to a gene.

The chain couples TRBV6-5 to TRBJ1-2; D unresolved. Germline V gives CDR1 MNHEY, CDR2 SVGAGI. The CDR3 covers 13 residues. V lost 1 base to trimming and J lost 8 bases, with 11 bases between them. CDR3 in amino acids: CASSYFKGGGYTF. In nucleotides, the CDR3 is TGTGCCAGCAGTTACTTCAAGGGCGGCGGCTACACCTTC.

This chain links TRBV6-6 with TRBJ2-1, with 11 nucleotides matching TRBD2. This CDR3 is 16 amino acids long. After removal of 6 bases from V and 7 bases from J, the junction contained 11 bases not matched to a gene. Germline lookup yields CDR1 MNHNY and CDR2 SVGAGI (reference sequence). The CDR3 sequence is CASSSHRLAGGNEQFF. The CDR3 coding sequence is TGTGCCAGCAGCTCCCATCGGCTAGCGGGAGGAAATGAGCAGTTCTTC.

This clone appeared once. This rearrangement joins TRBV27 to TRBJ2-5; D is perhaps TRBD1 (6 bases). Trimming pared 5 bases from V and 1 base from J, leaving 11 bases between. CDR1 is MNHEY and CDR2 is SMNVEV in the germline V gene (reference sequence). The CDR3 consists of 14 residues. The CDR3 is CASSPDRTQETQYF. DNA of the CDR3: TGTGCCAGCAGTCCCGACAGGACCCAAGAGACCCAGTACTTC.

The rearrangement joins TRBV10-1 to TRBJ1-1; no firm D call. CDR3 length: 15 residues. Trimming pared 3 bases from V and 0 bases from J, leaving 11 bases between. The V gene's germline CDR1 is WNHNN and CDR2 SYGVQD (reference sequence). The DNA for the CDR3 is TGCGCCAGCAGTGATAAGGGAGGCGTGAACACTGAAGCTTTCTTT. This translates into CASSDKGGVNTEAFF.

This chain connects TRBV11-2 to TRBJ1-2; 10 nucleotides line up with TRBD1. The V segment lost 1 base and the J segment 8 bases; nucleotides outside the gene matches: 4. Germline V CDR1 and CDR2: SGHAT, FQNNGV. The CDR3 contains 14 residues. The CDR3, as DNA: TGTGCCAGCAGCTTAGGTGGGACAGGGGTAGGCTACACCTTC. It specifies CASSLGGTGVGYTF.

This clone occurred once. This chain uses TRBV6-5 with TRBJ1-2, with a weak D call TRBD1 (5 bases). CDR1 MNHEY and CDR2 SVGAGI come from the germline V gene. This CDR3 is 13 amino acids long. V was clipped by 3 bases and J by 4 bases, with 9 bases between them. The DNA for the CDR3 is TGTGCCAGCAGTTATGCCCAGGGCTATGGCTACACCTTC. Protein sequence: CASSYAQGYGYTF.

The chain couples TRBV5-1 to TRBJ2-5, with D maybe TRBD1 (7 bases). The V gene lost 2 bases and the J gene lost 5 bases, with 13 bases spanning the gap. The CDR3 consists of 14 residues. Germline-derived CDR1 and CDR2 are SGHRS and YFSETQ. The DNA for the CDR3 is TGCGCCAGCAGCTTTGGAGGGGGCGATGAGACCCAGTACTTC. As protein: CASSFGGGDETQYF.

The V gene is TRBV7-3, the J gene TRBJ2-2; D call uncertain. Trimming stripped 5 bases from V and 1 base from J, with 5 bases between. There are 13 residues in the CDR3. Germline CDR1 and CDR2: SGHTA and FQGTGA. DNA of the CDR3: TGTGCCAGCAGCCCAAAGAACACCGGGGAGCTGTTTTTT. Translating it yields CASSPKNTGELFF.

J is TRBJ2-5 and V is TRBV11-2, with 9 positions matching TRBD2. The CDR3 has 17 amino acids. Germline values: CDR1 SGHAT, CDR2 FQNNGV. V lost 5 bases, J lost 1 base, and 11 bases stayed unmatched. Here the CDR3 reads CASSQRGREGLQETQYF. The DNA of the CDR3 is TGTGCCAGCAGCCAGAGGGGGCGGGAGGGACTCCAAGAGACCCAGTACTTC.

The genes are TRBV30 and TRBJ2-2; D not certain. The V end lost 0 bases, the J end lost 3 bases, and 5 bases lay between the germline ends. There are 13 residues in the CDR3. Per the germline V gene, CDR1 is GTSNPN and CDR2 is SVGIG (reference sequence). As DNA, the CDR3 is TGTGCCTGGAGTGTAAGGTACACCGGGGAGCTGTTTTTT. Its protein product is CAWSVRYTGELFF.

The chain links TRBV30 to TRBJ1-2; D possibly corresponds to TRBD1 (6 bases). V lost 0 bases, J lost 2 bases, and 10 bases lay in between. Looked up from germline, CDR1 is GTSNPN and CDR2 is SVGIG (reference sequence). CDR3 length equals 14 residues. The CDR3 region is CAWSVSGTNYGYTF. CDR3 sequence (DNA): TGTGCCTGGAGTGTAAGTGGGACAAACTATGGCTACACCTTC.

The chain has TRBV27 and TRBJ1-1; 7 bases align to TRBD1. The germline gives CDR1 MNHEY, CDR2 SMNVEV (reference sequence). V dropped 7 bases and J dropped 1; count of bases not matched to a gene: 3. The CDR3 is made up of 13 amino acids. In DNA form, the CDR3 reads TGTGCCAGCATCCCAGGGGGGAACACTGAAGCTTTCTTT. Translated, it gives CASIPGGNTEAFF.

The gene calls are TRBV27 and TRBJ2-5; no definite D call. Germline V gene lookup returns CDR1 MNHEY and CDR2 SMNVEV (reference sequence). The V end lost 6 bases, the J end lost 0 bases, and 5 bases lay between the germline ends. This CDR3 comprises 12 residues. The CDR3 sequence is CASSSDQETQYF. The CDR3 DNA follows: TGTGCCAGCAGCTCCGACCAAGAGACCCAGTACTTC.

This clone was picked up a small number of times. In DNA, the CDR3 is TGTGCCAGCAGGGGACGACAGAGAAACTATGGCTACACCTTC. Its protein is CASRGRQRNYGYTF. V gene TRBV6-6 combines with J gene TRBJ1-2; a weak D match, TRBD1 (5 bases). The CDR3 is 14 amino acids. The germline V and J ends were trimmed by 6 bases and 2 bases, with 13 bases remaining between them. Germline V gene lookup returns CDR1 MNHNY and CDR2 SVGAGI (reference sequence).

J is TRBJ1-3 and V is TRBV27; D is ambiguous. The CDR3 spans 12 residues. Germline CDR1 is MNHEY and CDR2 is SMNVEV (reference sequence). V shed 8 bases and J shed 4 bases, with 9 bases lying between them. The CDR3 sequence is CASGSQGNTIYF. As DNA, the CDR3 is TGTGCCAGCGGCTCCCAGGGAAACACCATATATTTT.

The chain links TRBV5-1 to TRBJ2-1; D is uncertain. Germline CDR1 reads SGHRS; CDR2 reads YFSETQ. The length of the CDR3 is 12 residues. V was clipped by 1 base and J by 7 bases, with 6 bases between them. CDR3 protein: CASSLYGNEQFF. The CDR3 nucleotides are TGCGCCAGCAGCTTGTATGGGAATGAGCAGTTCTTC.

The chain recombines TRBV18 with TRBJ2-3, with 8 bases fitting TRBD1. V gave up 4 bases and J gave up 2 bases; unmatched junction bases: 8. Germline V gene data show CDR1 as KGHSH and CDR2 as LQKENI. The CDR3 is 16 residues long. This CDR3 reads CASSQKTGDPTDTQYF. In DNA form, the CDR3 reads TGTGCCAGCTCACAAAAGACAGGGGACCCCACAGATACGCAGTATTTT.

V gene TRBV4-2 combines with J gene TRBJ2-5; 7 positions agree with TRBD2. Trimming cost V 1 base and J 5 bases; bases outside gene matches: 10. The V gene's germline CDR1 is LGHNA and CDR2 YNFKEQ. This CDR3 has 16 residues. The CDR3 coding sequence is TGTGCCAGCAGCCAAGGAACCCCCGGGGGGAGGGAGACCCAGTACTTC. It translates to CASSQGTPGGRETQYF.

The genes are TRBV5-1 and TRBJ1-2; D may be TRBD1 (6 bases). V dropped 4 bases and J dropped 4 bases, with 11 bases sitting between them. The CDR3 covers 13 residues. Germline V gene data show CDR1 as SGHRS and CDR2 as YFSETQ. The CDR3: CASSQGSVYGYTF. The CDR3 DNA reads TGCGCCAGCAGCCAGGGGTCGGTCTATGGCTACACCTTC.

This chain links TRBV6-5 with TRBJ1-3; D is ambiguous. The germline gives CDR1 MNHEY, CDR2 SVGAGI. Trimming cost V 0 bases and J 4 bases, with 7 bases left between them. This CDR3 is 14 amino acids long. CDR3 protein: CASSYSIGGNTIYF. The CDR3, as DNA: TGTGCCAGCAGTTACTCGATCGGGGGAAACACCATATATTTT.

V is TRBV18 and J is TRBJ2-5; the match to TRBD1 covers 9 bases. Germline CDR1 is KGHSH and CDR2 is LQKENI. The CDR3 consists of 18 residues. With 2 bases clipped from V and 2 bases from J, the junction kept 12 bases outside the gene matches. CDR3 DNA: TGTGCCAGCTCACCAAATTCTATAGGGACAGGGTCTCAAGAGACCCAGTACTTC. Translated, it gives CASSPNSIGTGSQETQYF.

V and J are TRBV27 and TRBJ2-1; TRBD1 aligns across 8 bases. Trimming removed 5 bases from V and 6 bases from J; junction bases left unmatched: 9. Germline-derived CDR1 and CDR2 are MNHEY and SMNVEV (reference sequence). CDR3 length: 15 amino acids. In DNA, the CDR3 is TGTGCCAGCAGTCTTCTTTTGGGACAGGTCAATGAGCAGTTCTTC. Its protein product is CASSLLLGQVNEQFF.

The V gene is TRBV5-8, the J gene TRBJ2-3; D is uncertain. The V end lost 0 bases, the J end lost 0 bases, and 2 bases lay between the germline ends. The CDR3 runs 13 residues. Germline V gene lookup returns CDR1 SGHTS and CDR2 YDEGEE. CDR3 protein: CASSLDSTDTQYF. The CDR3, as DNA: TGTGCCAGCAGCTTGGACAGCACAGATACGCAGTATTTT.

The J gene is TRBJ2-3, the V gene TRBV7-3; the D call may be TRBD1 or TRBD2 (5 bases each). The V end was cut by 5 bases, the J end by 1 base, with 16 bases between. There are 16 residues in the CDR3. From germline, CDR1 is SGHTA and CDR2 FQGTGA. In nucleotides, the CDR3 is TGTGCCAGCAGCCAGCTTGGGACCCCAGGCACAGATACGCAGTATTTT. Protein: CASSQLGTPGTDTQYF.

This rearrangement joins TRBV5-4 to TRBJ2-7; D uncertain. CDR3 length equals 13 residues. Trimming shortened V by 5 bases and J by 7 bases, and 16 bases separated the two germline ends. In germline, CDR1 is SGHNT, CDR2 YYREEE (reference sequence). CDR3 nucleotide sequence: TGTGCCAGCAGGCTAAGATACGTCAAGGAGCAGTACTTC. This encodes CASRLRYVKEQYF.

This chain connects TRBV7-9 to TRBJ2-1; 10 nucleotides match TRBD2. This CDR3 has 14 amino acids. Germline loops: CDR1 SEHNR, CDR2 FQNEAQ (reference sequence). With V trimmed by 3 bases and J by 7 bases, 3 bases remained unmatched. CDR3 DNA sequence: TGTGCCAGCAGCTTTAGCGGGAGGTGGAATGAGCAGTTCTTC. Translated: CASSFSGRWNEQFF. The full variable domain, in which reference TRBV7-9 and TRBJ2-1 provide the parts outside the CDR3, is DTGVSQNPRHKITKRGQNVTFRCDPISEHNRLYWYRQTLGQGPEFLTYFQNEAQLEKSRLLSDRFSAERPKGSFSTLEIQRTEQGDSAMYLCASSFSGRWNEQFFGPGTRLTVL.